The 14 T cell receptor beta chains given below trace back to one sample, sequenced in a study of cytomegalovirus exposure and HLA in healthy donors. Assay: immunoSEQ multiplex PCR; the TCRdb copy retains only in-frame clones and omits some. The sample contains some 170,000 clones, approximately 87% of which appear only once. The sample taken for sequencing was PBMCs. These TCRs come from a woman aged 30 to 39 in good health and CMV-seronegative.

About this clone: Other nucleotide sequences from this sample produce the same CDR3. This chain links TRBV27 with TRBJ2-1, with 13 nucleotides matching TRBD2. Per germline, CDR1 MNHEY and CDR2 SMNVEV (reference sequence). V lost 5 bases and J lost 5; bases outside the gene matches: 6. CDR3 size: 16 residues. The CDR3 protein is CASSLRGTSGNNEQFF. For the CDR3, the DNA is TGTGCCAGCAGTCTCCGTGGGACTAGCGGGAACAATGAGCAGTTCTTC.

The rearrangement joins TRBV11-2 to TRBJ1-1, with D possibly TRBD1 on 5 matching bases. This CDR3 is 15 amino acids long. V dropped 1 base and J dropped 3 bases, with 12 bases sitting between them. The V gene's germline CDR1 is SGHAT and CDR2 FQNNGV. DNA for the CDR3: TGTGCCAGCAGCTTAGCTTTACTCAGGGACACTGAAGCTTTCTTT. Its protein product is CASSLALLRDTEAFF.

The rearrangement joins TRBV19 to TRBJ2-7; TRBD2 is a possible D gene (5 bases). The CDR3 consists of 14 residues. Between the trimmed V and J ends, which lost 5 bases and 2 bases, there was a span of 13 bases. The germline V gene encodes CDR1 LNHDA and CDR2 SQIVND (reference sequence). The CDR3 region has the DNA TGTGCCAGTAGTCCGACGGACGGGGCCTACGAGCAGTACTTC. Its protein product is CASSPTDGAYEQYF.

The rearrangement links TRBV4-3 to TRBJ2-6; D possibly corresponds to TRBD1 (6 bases). Trimming cost V 0 bases and J 2 bases, with 11 bases left between them. This CDR3 has 17 residues. The germline gives CDR1 LGHNA, CDR2 YSLEER. CDR3 sequence (DNA): TGCGCCAGCAGCCAAGATCGCACAGGGCCTGGGGCCAACGTCCTGACTTTC. As protein: CASSQDRTGPGANVLTF.

This rearrangement joins TRBV5-6 to TRBJ1-6, with 12 nucleotides matching TRBD1. The CDR3 contains 19 residues. CDR1 is SGHDT, CDR2 YYEEEE, per germline. The ends lost 3 bases at V and 8 bases at J; junction bases unmatched: 15. CDR3: CASSSRNRDRGRRDSPLHF. Here the CDR3 DNA reads TGTGCCAGCAGCTCGCGGAACCGGGACAGGGGGCGCAGGGATTCACCCCTCCACTTT.

This clone was found a few times. The chain recombines TRBV7-9 with TRBJ2-7, with 12 bases matching TRBD1. Looked up from germline, CDR1 is SEHNR and CDR2 is FQNEAQ (reference sequence). The ends lost 5 bases at V and 5 bases at J; junction bases unmatched: 10. The CDR3 extends over 16 amino acids. CDR3: CASSPEPGQGAHEQYF. In DNA form, the CDR3 reads TGTGCCAGCAGCCCAGAACCGGGACAGGGGGCCCACGAGCAGTACTTC.

This clone was seen only once. This chain links TRBV5-4 with TRBJ2-7, with 7 bases matching TRBD1. The germline gives CDR1 SGHNT, CDR2 YYREEE (reference sequence). CDR3 size: 14 residues. The V and J ends lost 5 bases and 3 bases, in that order; junction bases with no gene match: 8. This chain's CDR3 is CASSSAGGYYEQYF. CDR3 DNA: TGTGCCAGCAGTTCCGCAGGGGGTTACTACGAGCAGTACTTC.

This chain connects TRBV7-8 to TRBJ2-3; 8 bases map to TRBD2. With 2 bases clipped from V and 5 bases from J, the junction kept 9 bases outside the gene matches. The germline V gene encodes CDR1 SGHVS and CDR2 FQNEAQ. This CDR3 is built from 16 residues. The CDR3 protein is CASSLLSGGPGDTQYF. The CDR3 region has the DNA TGTGCCAGCAGCTTACTCAGCGGGGGCCCCGGAGATACGCAGTATTTT.

The chain employs TRBV5-6 and TRBJ1-2, with D perhaps matching TRBD1 (5 bases). CDR3 size: 13 residues. Trimming removed 0 bases at V and 8 bases at J, with 11 bases between. Germline values: CDR1 SGHDT, CDR2 YYEEEE. CDR3 sequence (DNA): TGTGCCAGCAGCTTGGGGCAGGGCAGGGGCTACACCTTC. Translation: CASSLGQGRGYTF.

The chain carries TRBV7-9 and TRBJ2-1; 11 bases align to TRBD2. V lost 1 base, J lost 5 bases, and 4 bases stayed unmatched. Germline V CDR1 and CDR2: SEHNR, FQNEAQ (reference sequence). The CDR3 has 16 amino acids. In nucleotides, the CDR3 is TGTGCCAGCAGCTTAGGAGCTAGCGGGGGGAACAATGAGCAGTTCTTC. It codes for CASSLGASGGNNEQFF.

The chain employs TRBV2 and TRBJ2-7; tentatively, D is TRBD2 (5 bases). Germline CDR1 is SNHLY and CDR2 is FYNNEI. This CDR3 is built from 14 residues. V was cut by 3 bases and J by 1 base, with 10 bases left in between. The CDR3 DNA reads TGTGCCAGCAGTGAGGGGAGCCGATCCTACGAGCAGTACTTC. Amino acid sequence: CASSEGSRSYEQYF.

This chain links TRBV18 with TRBJ2-3; a possible D gene is TRBD2 (7 bases). Germline lookup yields CDR1 KGHSH and CDR2 LQKENI. The CDR3 totals 17 residues. The ends were cut back, 0 bases at V and 1 base at J, with 14 bases in the middle. In nucleotides, the CDR3 is TGTGCCAGCTCACCACCAAAGGGGGAGGGTGGCACAGATACGCAGTATTTT. Encoded protein: CASSPPKGEGGTDTQYF.

This chain joins TRBV19 and TRBJ1-1, with TRBD1 identical over 8 bases. The CDR3 covers 14 residues. Germline V gene sequence: CDR1 LNHDA, CDR2 SQIVND (reference sequence). V shed 7 bases, J shed 4 bases, and the junction held 8 bases outside the gene matches. Here the CDR3 reads CASTAQGVFTEAFF. DNA for the CDR3: TGTGCCAGTACCGCACAGGGGGTTTTCACTGAAGCTTTCTTT.

The chain recombines TRBV4-2 with TRBJ2-1, with 7 bases that match TRBD2. Germline V lookup: CDR1 LGHNA, CDR2 YNFKEQ. V was clipped by 4 bases and J by 3 bases; unmatched bases: 18. The CDR3 loop spans 19 amino acids. The CDR3 spells CASSPQAPSGTIHYNEQFF. CDR3 DNA: TGTGCCAGCAGCCCCCAAGCCCCCTCCGGGACTATACACTACAATGAGCAGTTCTTC.